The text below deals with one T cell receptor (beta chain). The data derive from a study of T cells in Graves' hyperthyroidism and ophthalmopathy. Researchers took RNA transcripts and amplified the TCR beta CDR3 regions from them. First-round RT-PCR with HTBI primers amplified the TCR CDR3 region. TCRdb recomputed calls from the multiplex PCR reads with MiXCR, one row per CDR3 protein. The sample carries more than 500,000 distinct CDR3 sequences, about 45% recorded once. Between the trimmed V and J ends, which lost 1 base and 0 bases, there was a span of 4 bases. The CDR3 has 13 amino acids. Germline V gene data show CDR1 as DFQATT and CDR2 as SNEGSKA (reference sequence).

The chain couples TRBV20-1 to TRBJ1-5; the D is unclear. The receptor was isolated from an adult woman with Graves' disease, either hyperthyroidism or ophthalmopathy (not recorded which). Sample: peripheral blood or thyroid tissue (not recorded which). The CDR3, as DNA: TGCAGTGCTAGAGGGACTAGCAATCAGCCCCAGCATTTT. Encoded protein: CSARGTSNQPQHF.